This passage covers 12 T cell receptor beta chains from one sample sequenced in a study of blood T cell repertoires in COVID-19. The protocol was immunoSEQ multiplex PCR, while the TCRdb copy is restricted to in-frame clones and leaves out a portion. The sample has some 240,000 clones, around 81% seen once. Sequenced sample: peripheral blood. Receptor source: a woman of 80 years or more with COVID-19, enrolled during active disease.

The DNA of the CDR3 is TGCGCCAGCAGCTTGCGGGACTTCTACGAGCAGTACTTC. Translating gives CASSLRDFYEQYF. This chain links TRBV5-1 with TRBJ2-7, with D possibly being TRBD2 (6 bases). This CDR3 comprises 13 residues. The V gene's germline CDR1 is SGHRS and CDR2 YFSETQ. V was clipped by 1 base and J by 3 bases, with 8 bases between them.

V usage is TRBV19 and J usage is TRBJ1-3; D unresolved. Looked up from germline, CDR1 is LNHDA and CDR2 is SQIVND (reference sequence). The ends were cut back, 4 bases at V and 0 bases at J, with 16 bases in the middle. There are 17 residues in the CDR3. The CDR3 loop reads CASSNRDLPLSGNTIYF. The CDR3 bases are TGTGCCAGTAGTAACCGAGATTTACCCCTCTCTGGAAACACCATATATTTT.

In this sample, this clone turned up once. The CDR3 bases are TGCGCCAGCAGTGAGTCCTTATTTGGGGGGACCGTGACTGAAGCTTTCTTT. It yields the protein CASSESLFGGTVTEAFF. The V gene is TRBV10-1, the J gene TRBJ1-1; D perhaps matches TRBD1 (5 bases). Trimming shortened V by 0 bases and J by 5 bases, and 19 bases separated the two germline ends. The germline gives CDR1 WNHNN, CDR2 SYGVQD (reference sequence). There are 17 residues in the CDR3.

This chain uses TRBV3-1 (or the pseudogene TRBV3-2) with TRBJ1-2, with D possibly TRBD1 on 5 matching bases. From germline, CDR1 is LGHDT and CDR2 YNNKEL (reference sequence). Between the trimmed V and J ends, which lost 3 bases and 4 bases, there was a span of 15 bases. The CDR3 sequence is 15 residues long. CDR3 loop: CASSQGGTFSYGYTF. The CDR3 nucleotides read TGTGCCAGCAGCCAGGGAGGGACGTTCTCCTATGGCTACACCTTC.

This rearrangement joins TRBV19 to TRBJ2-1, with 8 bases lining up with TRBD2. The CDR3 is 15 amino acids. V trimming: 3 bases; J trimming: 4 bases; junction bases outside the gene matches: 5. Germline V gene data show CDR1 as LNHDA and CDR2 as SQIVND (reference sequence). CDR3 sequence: CASSIFLAGYNEQFF. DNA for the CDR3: TGTGCCAGTAGTATTTTCCTAGCGGGTTACAATGAGCAGTTCTTC.

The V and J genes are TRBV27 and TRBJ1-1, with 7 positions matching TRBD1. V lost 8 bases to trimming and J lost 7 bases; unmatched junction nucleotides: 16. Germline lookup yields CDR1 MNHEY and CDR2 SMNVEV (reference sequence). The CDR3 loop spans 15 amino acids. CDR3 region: CASAFEMRGRGEAFF. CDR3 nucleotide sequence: TGTGCCAGCGCTTTTGAGATGAGGGGGCGCGGTGAAGCTTTCTTT.

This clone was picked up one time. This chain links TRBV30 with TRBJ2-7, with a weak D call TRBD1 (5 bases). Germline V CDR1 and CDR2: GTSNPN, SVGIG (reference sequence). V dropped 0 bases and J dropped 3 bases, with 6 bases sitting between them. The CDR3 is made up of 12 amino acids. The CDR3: CAWSVQGYEQYF. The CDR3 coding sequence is TGTGCCTGGAGTGTTCAGGGCTACGAGCAGTACTTC.

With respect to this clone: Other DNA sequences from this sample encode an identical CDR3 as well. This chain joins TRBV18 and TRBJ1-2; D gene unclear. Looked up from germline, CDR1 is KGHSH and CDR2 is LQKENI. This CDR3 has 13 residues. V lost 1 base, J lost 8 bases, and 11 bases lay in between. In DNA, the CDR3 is TGTGCCAGCTCACCACAAGGAGATTACGGCTACACCTTC. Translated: CASSPQGDYGYTF.

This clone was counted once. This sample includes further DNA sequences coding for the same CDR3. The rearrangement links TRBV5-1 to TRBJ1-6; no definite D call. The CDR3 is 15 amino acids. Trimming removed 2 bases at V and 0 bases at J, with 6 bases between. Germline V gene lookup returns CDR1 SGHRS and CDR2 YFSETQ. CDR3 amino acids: CASSLGSSYNSPLHF. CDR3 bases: TGCGCCAGCAGCTTAGGGAGCTCCTATAATTCACCCCTCCACTTT.

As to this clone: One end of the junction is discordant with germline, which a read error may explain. CDR3 coding DNA: TGTGCCAGTAGTCGGGGGGCCTACAATTCACCCCTCCACTTT. Its protein is CASSRGAYNSPLHF. The V gene is TRBV19, the J gene TRBJ1-6; D is possibly TRBD1 (6 bases). The germline V gene encodes CDR1 LNHDA and CDR2 SQIVND (reference sequence). The CDR3 length is 14 residues.

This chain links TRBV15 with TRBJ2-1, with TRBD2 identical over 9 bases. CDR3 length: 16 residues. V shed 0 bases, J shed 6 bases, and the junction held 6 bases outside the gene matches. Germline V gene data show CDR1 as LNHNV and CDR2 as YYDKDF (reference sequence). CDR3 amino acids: CATSREAGGPGNEQFF. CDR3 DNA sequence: TGTGCCACCAGCAGAGAGGCGGGAGGGCCTGGCAATGAGCAGTTCTTC.

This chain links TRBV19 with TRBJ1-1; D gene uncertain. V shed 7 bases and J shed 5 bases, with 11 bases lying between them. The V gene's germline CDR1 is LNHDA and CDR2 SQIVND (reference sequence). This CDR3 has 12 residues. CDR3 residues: CASTRLGTEAFF. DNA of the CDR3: TGTGCCAGTACTAGACTCGGAACTGAAGCTTTCTTT.